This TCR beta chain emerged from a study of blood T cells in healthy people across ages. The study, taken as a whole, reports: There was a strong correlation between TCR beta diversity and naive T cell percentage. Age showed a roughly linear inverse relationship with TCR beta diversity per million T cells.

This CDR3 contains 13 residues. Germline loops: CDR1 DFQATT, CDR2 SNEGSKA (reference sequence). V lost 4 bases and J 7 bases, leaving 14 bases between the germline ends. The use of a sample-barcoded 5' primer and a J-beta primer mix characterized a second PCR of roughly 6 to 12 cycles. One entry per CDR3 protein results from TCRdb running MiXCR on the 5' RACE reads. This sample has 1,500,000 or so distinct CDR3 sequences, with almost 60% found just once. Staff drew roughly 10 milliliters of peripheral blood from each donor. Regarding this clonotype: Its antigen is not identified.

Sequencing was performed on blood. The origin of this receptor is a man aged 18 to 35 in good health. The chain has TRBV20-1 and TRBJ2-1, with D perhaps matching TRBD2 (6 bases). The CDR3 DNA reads TGCAGTGCTACTAGCGATAAATTTAATGAGCAGTTCTTC. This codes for CSATSDKFNEQFF.